This T cell receptor beta chain was obtained from a study of T cells in Graves' hyperthyroidism and ophthalmopathy. General study results and limits: Researchers found most expanded thyroid clonotypes above 0.001 in blood as well. Patients with ophthalmopathy were separated from those with stable hyperthyroidism by a 13 V-J model.

This clonotype was counted many times. No antigen is known for it. Newly diagnosed patients aged 18 to 65 had hyperthyroidism of under 2 months' duration. The TCR beta CDR3 regions underwent amplification using RNA transcripts as the source. The TCR CDR3 first-round RT-PCR relied on the HTBI primer set. TCRdb fed the multiplex PCR reads into MiXCR, producing one record per CDR3 protein. The table shows about 160,000 distinct CDR3 sequences, with 9.4% occurring only once. This TCR was recovered from a woman aged 18-30 years with Graves' hyperthyroidism that later progressed to Graves' ophthalmopathy. The sequencing input was blood.

This CDR3 is CASSLATLGAQYF. As DNA, the CDR3 is TGTGCCAGCAGCTTAGCGACTCTTGGGGCGCAGTATTTT. The J gene is TRBJ2-3, the V gene TRBV11-2; the D is unclear. V was cut by 1 base and J by 10 bases, with 12 bases left in between. Looked up from germline, CDR1 is SGHAT and CDR2 is FQNNGV. The CDR3 runs to 13 residues. Using reference TRBV11-2 and TRBJ2-3 for the parts outside the CDR3, the full variable domain is EAGVAQSPRYKIIEKRQSVAFWCNPISGHATLYWYQQILGQGPKLLIQFQNNGVVDDSQLPKDRFSAERLKGVDSTLKIQPAKLEDSAVYLCASSLATLGAQYFGPGTRLTVL.